This T cell receptor beta chain emerged from a study of blood T cell repertoires in COVID-19. Repertoires were generated with immunoSEQ multiplex PCR, while TCRdb's copy carries only in-frame clones and drops some. This sample has 340,000 or so clones, with 87% found just once. This CDR3 spans 13 amino acids. V was shortened by 6 bases and J by 3 bases, with 8 bases between the two germline ends. Germline V gene sequence: CDR1 SNHLY, CDR2 FYNNEI. V is TRBV2 and J is TRBJ1-4, with D perhaps TRBD1 (6 bases). The sample was peripheral blood. The TCR comes from a man aged 45-65 years with active or convalescent COVID-19. CDR3 region: CASRGQPNEKLFF. CDR3 in DNA: TGTGCCAGCAGAGGACAGCCTAATGAAAAACTGTTTTTT.